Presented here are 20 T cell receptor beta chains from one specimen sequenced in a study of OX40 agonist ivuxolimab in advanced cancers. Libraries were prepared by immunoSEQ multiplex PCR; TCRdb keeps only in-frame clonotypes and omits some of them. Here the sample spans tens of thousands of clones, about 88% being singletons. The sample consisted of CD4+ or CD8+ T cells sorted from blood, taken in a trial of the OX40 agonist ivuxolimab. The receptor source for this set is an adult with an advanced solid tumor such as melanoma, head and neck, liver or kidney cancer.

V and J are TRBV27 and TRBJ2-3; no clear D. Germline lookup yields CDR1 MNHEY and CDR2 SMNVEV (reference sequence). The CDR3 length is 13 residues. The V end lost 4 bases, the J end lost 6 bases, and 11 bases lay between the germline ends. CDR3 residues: CASSSPPGDTQYF. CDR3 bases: TGTGCCAGCAGTTCCCCCCCCGGGGATACGCAGTATTTT.

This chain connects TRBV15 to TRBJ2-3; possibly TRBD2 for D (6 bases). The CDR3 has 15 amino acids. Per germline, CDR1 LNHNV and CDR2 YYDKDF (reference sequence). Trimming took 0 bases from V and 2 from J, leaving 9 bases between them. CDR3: CATSREGGNTDTQYF. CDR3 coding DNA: TGTGCCACCAGCAGAGAGGGGGGAAACACAGATACGCAGTATTTT.

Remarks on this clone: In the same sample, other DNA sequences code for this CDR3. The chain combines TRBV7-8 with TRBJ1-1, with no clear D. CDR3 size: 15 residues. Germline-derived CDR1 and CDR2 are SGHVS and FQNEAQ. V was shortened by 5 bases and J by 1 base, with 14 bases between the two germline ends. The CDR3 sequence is CASSMTLPGNTEAFF. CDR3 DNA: TGTGCCAGCAGCATGACACTTCCTGGGAACACTGAAGCTTTCTTT.

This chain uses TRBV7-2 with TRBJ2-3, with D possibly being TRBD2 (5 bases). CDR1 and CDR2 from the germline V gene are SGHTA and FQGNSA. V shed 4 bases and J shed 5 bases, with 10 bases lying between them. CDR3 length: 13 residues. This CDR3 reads CASSSLAVDTQYF. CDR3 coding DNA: TGTGCCAGCAGCTCCCTAGCTGTAGATACGCAGTATTTT.

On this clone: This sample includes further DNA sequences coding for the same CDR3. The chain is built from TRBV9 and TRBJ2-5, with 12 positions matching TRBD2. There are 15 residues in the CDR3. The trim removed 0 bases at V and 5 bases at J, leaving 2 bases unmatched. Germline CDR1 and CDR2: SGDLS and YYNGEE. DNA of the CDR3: TGTGCCAGCAGCGTAGGGCTAGCGGGGGGGGAGACCCAGTACTTC. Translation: CASSVGLAGGETQYF.

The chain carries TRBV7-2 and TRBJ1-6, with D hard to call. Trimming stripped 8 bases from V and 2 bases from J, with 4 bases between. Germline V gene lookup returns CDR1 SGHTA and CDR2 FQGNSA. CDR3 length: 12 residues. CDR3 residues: CASSAYNSPLHF. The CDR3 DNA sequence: TGTGCCAGCTCTGCCTATAATTCACCCCTCCACTTT. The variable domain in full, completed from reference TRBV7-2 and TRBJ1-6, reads GAGVSQSPSNKVTEKGKDVELRCDPISGHTALYWYRQSLGQGLEFLIYFQGNSAPDKSGLPSDRFSAERTGGSVSTLTIQRTQQEDSAVYLCASSAYNSPLHFGNGTRLTVT.

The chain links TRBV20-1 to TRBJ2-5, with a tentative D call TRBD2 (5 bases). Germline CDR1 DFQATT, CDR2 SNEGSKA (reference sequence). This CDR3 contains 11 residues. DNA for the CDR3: TGCACCCCGGGGTACCAAGAGACCCAGTACTTC. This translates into CTPGYQETQYF.

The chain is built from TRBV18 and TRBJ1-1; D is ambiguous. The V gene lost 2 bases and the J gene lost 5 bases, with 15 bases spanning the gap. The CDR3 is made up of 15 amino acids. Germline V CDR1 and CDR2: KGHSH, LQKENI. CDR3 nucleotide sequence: TGTGCCAGCTCACCAGTTTTCGGGCTGGGGACTGAAGCTTTCTTT. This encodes CASSPVFGLGTEAFF.

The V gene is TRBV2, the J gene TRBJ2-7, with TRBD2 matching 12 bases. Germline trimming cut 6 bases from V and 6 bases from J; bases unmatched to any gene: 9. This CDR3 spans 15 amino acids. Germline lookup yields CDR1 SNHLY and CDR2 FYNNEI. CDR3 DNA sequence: TGTGCCAGCAGCCCCGGGCTAGCGGGGGGGCTCGAGCAGTACTTC. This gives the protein CASSPGLAGGLEQYF.

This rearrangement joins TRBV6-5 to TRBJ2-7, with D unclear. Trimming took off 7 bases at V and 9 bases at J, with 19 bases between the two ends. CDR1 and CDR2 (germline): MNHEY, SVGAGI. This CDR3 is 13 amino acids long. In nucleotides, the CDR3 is TGTGCCAGCACTCTGCCAGCCGTGGTGAGGCAGTACTTC. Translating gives CASTLPAVVRQYF.

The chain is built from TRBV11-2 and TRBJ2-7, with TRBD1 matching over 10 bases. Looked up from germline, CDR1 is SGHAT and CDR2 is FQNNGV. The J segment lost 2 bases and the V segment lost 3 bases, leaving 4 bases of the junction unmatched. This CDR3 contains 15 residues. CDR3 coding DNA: TGTGCCAGCAGCTTCGGGACAGGGGCCGCCTACGAGCAGTACTTC. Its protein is CASSFGTGAAYEQYF.

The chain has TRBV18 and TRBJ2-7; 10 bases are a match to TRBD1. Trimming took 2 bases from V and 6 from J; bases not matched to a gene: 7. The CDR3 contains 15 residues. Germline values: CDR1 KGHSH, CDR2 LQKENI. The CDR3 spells CASSPYGTGEGEQYF. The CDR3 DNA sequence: TGTGCCAGCTCACCATACGGGACAGGGGAGGGCGAGCAGTACTTC.

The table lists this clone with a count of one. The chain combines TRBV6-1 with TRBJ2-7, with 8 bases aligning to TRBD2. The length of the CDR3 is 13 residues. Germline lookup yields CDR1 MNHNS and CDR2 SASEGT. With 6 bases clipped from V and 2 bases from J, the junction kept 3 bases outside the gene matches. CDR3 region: CASRLAAAYEQYF. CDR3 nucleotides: TGTGCCAGCAGACTAGCGGCAGCCTACGAGCAGTACTTC.

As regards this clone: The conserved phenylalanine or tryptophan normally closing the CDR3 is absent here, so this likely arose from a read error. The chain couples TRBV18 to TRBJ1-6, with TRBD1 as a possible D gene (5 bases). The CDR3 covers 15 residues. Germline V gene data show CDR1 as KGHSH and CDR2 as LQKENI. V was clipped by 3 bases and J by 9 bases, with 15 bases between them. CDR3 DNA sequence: TGTGCCAGCTCACCCACCCGGGGTAGGGGTTCACCCCTCCACCTT. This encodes CASSPTRGRGSPLHL.

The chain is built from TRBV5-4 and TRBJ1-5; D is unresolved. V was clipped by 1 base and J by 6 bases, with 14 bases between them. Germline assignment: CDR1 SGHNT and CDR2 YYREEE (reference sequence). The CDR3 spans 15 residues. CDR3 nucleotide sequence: TGTGCCAGCAGCTTGATGGGAACGGGTAGTCAGCCCCAGCATTTT. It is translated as CASSLMGTGSQPQHF. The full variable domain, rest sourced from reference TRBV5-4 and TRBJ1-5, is ETGVTQSPTHLIKTRGQQVTLRCSSQSGHNTVSWYQQALGQGPQFIFQYYREEENGRGNFPPRFSGLQFPNYSSELNVNALELDDSALYLCASSLMGTGSQPQHFGDGTRLSIL.

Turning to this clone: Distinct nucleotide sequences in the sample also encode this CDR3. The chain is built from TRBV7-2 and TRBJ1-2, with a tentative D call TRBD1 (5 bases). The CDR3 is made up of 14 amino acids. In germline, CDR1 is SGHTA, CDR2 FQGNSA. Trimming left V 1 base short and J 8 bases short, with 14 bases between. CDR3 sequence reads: CASSLGGGRGGYTF. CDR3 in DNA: TGTGCCAGCAGCTTAGGGGGAGGGCGGGGGGGCTACACCTTC.

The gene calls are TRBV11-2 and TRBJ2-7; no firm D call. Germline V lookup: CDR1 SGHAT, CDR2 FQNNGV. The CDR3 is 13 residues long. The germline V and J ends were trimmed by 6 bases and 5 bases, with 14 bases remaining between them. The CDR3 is CASSYLRVDEQYF. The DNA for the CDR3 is TGTGCCAGCAGTTACCTTCGGGTCGACGAGCAGTACTTC.

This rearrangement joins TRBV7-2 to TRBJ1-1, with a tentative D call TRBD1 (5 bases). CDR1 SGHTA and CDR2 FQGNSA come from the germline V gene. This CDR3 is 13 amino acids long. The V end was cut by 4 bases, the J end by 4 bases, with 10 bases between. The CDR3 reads CASSSTVLTEAFF. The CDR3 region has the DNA TGTGCCAGCAGCTCGACAGTTCTCACTGAAGCTTTCTTT. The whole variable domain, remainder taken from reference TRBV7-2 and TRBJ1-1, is GAGVSQSPSNKVTEKGKDVELRCDPISGHTALYWYRQSLGQGLEFLIYFQGNSAPDKSGLPSDRFSAERTGGSVSTLTIQRTQQEDSAVYLCASSSTVLTEAFFGQGTRLTVV.

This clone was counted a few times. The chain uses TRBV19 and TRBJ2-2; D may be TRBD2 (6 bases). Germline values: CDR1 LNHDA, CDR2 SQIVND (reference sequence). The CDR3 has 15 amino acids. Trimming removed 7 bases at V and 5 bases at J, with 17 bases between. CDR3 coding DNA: TGTGCCAGTACAGGGTGGGGCCGGGGGACCGGGGAGCTGTTTTTT. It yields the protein CASTGWGRGTGELFF.

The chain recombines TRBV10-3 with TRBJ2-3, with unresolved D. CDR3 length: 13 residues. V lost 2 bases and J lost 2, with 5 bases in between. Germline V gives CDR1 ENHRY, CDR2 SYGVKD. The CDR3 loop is CAISEPFTDTQYF. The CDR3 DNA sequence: TGTGCCATCAGTGAGCCTTTCACAGATACGCAGTATTTT.